The next 25 T cell receptor beta chains were all read from a single sample in a study of blood T cell repertoires in COVID-19. Generated by immunoSEQ multiplex PCR, the TCRdb table keeps only in-frame clones and is missing some. The sample has tens of thousands of clones, roughly nine tenths seen once. Sequencing was carried out using peripheral blood. The receptors were gathered from a man aged 45-65 years with COVID-19, enrolled during active disease.

The rearrangement joins TRBV27 to TRBJ2-7; 9 positions match TRBD1. The CDR3 has 14 residues. Germline values: CDR1 MNHEY, CDR2 SMNVEV (reference sequence). V trimming: 5 bases; J trimming: 3 bases; junction bases outside the gene matches: 5. In nucleotides, the CDR3 is TGTGCCAGCAGTCCCCGACAGGGGGTCTACGAGCAGTACTTC. Translated, it gives CASSPRQGVYEQYF.

This clone was counted a few times. This chain joins TRBV9 and TRBJ1-2, with 7 bases aligning to TRBD1. CDR3 length equals 14 residues. CDR1 is SGDLS and CDR2 is YYNGEE in the germline V gene. Losses at the gene ends were 1 base for V and 4 bases for J; bases not matched to a gene: 4. CDR3 amino acids: CASSVQGDGYGYTF. The DNA for the CDR3 is TGTGCCAGCAGCGTACAGGGGGACGGCTATGGCTACACCTTC.

The chain employs TRBV27 and TRBJ1-2; 10 nucleotides agree with TRBD1. V lost 5 bases to trimming and J lost 4 bases; unmatched junction nucleotides: 7. Germline-derived CDR1 and CDR2 are MNHEY and SMNVEV (reference sequence). The CDR3 extends over 15 amino acids. The CDR3 loop reads CASSLGTGAAYGYTF. The CDR3 bases are TGTGCCAGCAGTCTCGGGACAGGGGCGGCCTATGGCTACACCTTC.

This sequence joins TRBV5-6 and TRBJ1-3; TRBD1 is a possible D gene (6 bases). Germline assignment: CDR1 SGHDT and CDR2 YYEEEE. The V end lost 0 bases, the J end lost 5 bases, and 15 bases lay between the germline ends. The CDR3 loop spans 16 amino acids. CDR3 nucleotides: TGTGCCAGCAGCTTGGTACAGGGTGGAACTAGAAACACCATATATTTT. It specifies CASSLVQGGTRNTIYF.

The gene calls are TRBV19 and TRBJ1-1, with TRBD1 matching over 8 bases. This CDR3 is built from 15 residues. Germline V gene sequence: CDR1 LNHDA, CDR2 SQIVND (reference sequence). With V trimmed by 7 bases and J by 2 bases, 9 bases remained unmatched. The CDR3 sequence: CASIGTGQPNTEAFF. The CDR3 nucleotides are TGTGCCAGTATCGGGACAGGTCAACCTAACACTGAAGCTTTCTTT.

This sequence joins TRBV29-1 and TRBJ2-7, with 8 bases lining up with TRBD2. Trimming took 4 bases from V and 2 from J; bases not matched to a gene: 13. Germline V CDR1 and CDR2: SQVTM, ANQGSEA. This CDR3 spans 16 amino acids. The CDR3 region has the DNA TGCAGCGTTGCCCTACCGTTCGGGGGGGCCCCCTACGAGCAGTACTTC. Translation gives CSVALPFGGAPYEQYF.

The gene calls are TRBV3-1 (or the pseudogene TRBV3-2) and TRBJ2-1; weak D call: TRBD2 (7 bases). CDR3 length: 16 amino acids. The V gene's germline CDR1 is LGHDT and CDR2 YNNKEL (reference sequence). V dropped 0 bases and J dropped 2 bases, with 11 bases sitting between them. The CDR3 DNA sequence: TGTGCCAGCAGCCAAGAGGGGGGGGGCGCCTACAATGAGCAGTTCTTC. Protein product: CASSQEGGGAYNEQFF.

V usage is TRBV6-2 or TRBV6-3 and J usage is TRBJ2-7, with 9 bases lining up with TRBD1. Germline CDR1 and CDR2: MNHEY and SVGEGT. V gave up 4 bases and J gave up 4 bases; unmatched junction bases: 8. The CDR3 contains 15 residues. As DNA, the CDR3 is TGTGCCAGCAGTTGGCGGACAGGGGATAGGTACGAGCAGTACTTC. It translates to CASSWRTGDRYEQYF.

This clone was seen only a few times. V usage is TRBV7-8 and J usage is TRBJ1-6; 9 bases align to TRBD1. The germline V gene has CDR1 SGHVS and CDR2 FQNEAQ. The CDR3 loop spans 16 amino acids. J lost 10 bases, V lost 1 base, and 8 bases had no gene match. This chain's CDR3 is CASSLDGPGTGSPLHF. The CDR3, as DNA: TGTGCCAGCAGCTTAGATGGTCCCGGGACAGGGTCACCCCTCCACTTT.

The chain uses TRBV5-1 and TRBJ2-3; D might be TRBD1 (5 bases). The CDR3 covers 15 residues. Deletions cut 5 bases from V and 1 base from J, with 14 bases between. Per germline, CDR1 SGHRS and CDR2 YFSETQ. CDR3: CASRGHPRGTDTQYF. CDR3 in DNA: TGCGCCAGCAGGGGCCACCCCAGGGGCACAGATACGCAGTATTTT.

This clone was recorded once. The chain is built from TRBV30 and TRBJ2-1; 9 nucleotides match TRBD2. Trimming removed 0 bases from V and 7 bases from J; junction bases left unmatched: 4. The CDR3 sequence is 14 residues long. Germline-derived CDR1 and CDR2 are GTSNPN and SVGIG (reference sequence). The CDR3 protein is CAWSVRGGANEQFF. CDR3 nucleotides: TGTGCCTGGAGTGTCCGCGGGGGGGCAAATGAGCAGTTCTTC. Together with reference TRBV30 and TRBJ2-1, the CDR3 gives the full variable domain: SQTIHQWPATLVQPVGSPLSLECTVEGTSNPNLYWYRQAAGRGLQLLFYSVGIGQISSEVPQNLSASRPQDRQFILSSKKLLLSDSGFYLCAWSVRGGANEQFFGPGTRLTVL.

This chain uses TRBV24-1 with TRBJ1-2, with D tentatively TRBD1 (5 bases). CDR3 size: 13 residues. Germline CDR1 is KGHDR and CDR2 is SFDVKD. V lost 3 bases and J lost 2, with 6 bases in between. The chain's CDR3 is CATSDRGNYGYTF. The CDR3 nucleotides read TGTGCCACCAGTGATAGGGGAAACTATGGCTACACCTTC.

This clone occurred once. The sample holds other DNA sequences that translate to the same CDR3. The genes are TRBV7-3 and TRBJ2-3; tentatively, D is TRBD2 (6 bases). The CDR3 is made up of 14 amino acids. Trimming stripped 4 bases from V and 1 base from J, with 9 bases between. Per germline, CDR1 SGHTA and CDR2 FQGTGA. CDR3: CASSSAGRTDTQYF. The CDR3 region has the DNA TGTGCCAGCAGCTCGGCGGGGCGCACAGATACGCAGTATTTT.

The V call is TRBV15, the J call TRBJ2-3; TRBD2 matches at 10 bases. Per germline, CDR1 LNHNV and CDR2 YYDKDF (reference sequence). V lost 5 bases to trimming and J lost 2 bases; unmatched junction nucleotides: 7. The CDR3 is 16 residues long. The CDR3 DNA reads TGTGCCACCAGCCCAGCGGGGGGGATAAACACAGATACGCAGTATTTT. It encodes CATSPAGGINTDTQYF.

The sample holds one count of this clone. This rearrangement joins TRBV11-3 to TRBJ2-3; D call uncertain. Germline CDR1 reads SGHNT; CDR2 reads YENEEA. The CDR3 spans 12 residues. Trimming pared 4 bases from V and 2 bases from J, leaving 4 bases between. The CDR3: CASSSNTDTQYF. The CDR3 coding sequence is TGTGCCAGCAGCTCTAACACAGATACGCAGTATTTT.

The genes are TRBV5-1 and TRBJ1-2; 10 nucleotides align to TRBD1. CDR3 length: 15 amino acids. Germline values: CDR1 SGHRS, CDR2 YFSETQ. The trim removed 4 bases at V and 6 bases at J, leaving 9 bases unmatched. CDR3 bases: TGCGCCAGCAGCAAAGGGACAGGGGTTTGGGATGGCTACACCTTC. Translating it yields CASSKGTGVWDGYTF.

The chain links TRBV20-1 to TRBJ1-2; unclear D gene. This CDR3 has 11 residues. Looked up from germline, CDR1 is DFQATT and CDR2 is SNEGSKA (reference sequence). Trimming stripped 8 bases from V and 0 bases from J, with 7 bases between. Here the CDR3 DNA reads TGCAGTTTTATAACTAACTATGGCTACACCTTC. The encoded protein is CSFITNYGYTF.

The chain links TRBV11-1 to TRBJ1-2, with D possibly TRBD1 on 6 matching bases. Trimming pared 1 base from V and 2 bases from J, leaving 11 bases between. The CDR3 sequence is 15 residues long. Germline CDR1 is SGHAT and CDR2 is FQDESV (reference sequence). The CDR3 region is CASSLGAGQNYGYTF. The CDR3 DNA reads as TGTGCCAGCAGCTTAGGGGCCGGACAGAACTATGGCTACACCTTC.

The chain links TRBV5-5 to TRBJ2-4; 8 bases match TRBD1. The V segment lost 0 bases and the J segment 11 bases; nucleotides outside the gene matches: 4. This CDR3 region has 13 residues. Germline V CDR1 and CDR2: SGHKS, YYEKEE (reference sequence). The CDR3 reads CASSLVPGGFQYF. CDR3 bases: TGTGCCAGCAGCTTGGTTCCAGGGGGCTTTCAGTACTTC.

The gene calls are TRBV6-2 or TRBV6-3 and TRBJ2-4, with D perhaps TRBD2 (5 bases). The length of the CDR3 is 17 residues. V lost 4 bases to trimming and J lost 1 base, with 17 bases between them. Germline CDR1 is MNHEY and CDR2 is SVGEGT. The CDR3 DNA sequence: TGTGCCAGCAGTTGGCGGACTCTCGTTGGTGCCAAAAACATTCAGTACTTC. This translates into CASSWRTLVGAKNIQYF.

The chain's CDR3 is CASSLYRVAGELFF. Written as DNA, the CDR3 is TGTGCCAGCAGCTTATACAGGGTGGCCGGGGAGCTGTTTTTT. This chain links TRBV13 with TRBJ2-2; D might be TRBD1 (6 bases). Germline V lookup: CDR1 PRHDT, CDR2 FYEKMQ (reference sequence). V was shortened by 2 bases and J by 6 bases, with 10 bases between the two germline ends. There are 14 residues in the CDR3. Full variable domain (missing parts from reference TRBV13 and TRBJ2-2): AAGVIQSPRHLIKEKRETATLKCYPIPRHDTVYWYQQGPGQDPQFLISFYEKMQSDKGSIPDRFSAQQFSDYHSELNMSSLELGDSALYFCASSLYRVAGELFFGEGSRLTVL.

The rearrangement links TRBV5-1 to TRBJ1-1, with 10 bases that match TRBD1. With V trimmed by 4 bases and J by 6 bases, 12 bases remained unmatched. The CDR3 is 16 amino acids. Germline V gene lookup returns CDR1 SGHRS and CDR2 YFSETQ. CDR3 in amino acids: CASSLTDRGLLAEAFF. As DNA, the CDR3 is TGCGCCAGCAGCCTGACCGACAGGGGGCTATTGGCTGAAGCTTTCTTT.

The chain carries TRBV19 and TRBJ2-3, with 7 bases matching TRBD1. The CDR3 contains 14 residues. Germline V CDR1 and CDR2: LNHDA, SQIVND (reference sequence). Unmatched junction bases numbered 3, after V lost 6 bases and J lost 0 bases. CDR3 residues: CASRNRGSTDTQYF. In nucleotides, the CDR3 is TGTGCCAGTAGAAACAGGGGAAGCACAGATACGCAGTATTTT.

A few counts support this clone. The chain employs TRBV6-1 and TRBJ2-7; unclear D gene. V gave up 2 bases and J gave up 2 bases, with 10 bases separating them. Germline-derived CDR1 and CDR2 are MNHNS and SASEGT. The CDR3 sequence is 14 residues long. The CDR3 spells CASSEITYPYEQYF. CDR3 DNA: TGTGCCAGCAGTGAAATCACTTATCCCTACGAGCAGTACTTC.

The chain joins TRBV3-1 (or the pseudogene TRBV3-2) to TRBJ1-3; the D gene is possibly TRBD1 (6 bases). The CDR3 spans 15 residues. Per germline, CDR1 LGHDT and CDR2 YNNKEL (reference sequence). The germline V and J ends were trimmed by 4 bases and 4 bases, with 14 bases remaining between them. The CDR3 DNA sequence: TGTGCCAGCAGCCTGGGCAGGGGATCGGGAAACACCATATATTTT. It codes for CASSLGRGSGNTIYF.